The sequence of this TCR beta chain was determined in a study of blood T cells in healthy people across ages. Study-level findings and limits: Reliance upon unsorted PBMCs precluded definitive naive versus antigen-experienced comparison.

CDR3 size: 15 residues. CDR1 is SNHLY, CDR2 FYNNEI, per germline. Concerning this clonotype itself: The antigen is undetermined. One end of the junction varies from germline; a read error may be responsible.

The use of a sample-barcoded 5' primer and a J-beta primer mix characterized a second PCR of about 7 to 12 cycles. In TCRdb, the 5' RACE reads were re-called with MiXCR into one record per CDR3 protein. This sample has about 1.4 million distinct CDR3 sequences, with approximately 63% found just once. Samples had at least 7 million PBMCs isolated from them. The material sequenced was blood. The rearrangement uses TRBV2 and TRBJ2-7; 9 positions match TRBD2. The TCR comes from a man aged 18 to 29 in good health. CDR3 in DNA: TGTACCAGTCAGTACAGGCCCAGCGGGAGGCTCGAGCAGTACTTC. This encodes CTSQYRPSGRLEQYF.